The rows below give T cell receptor beta chains drawn from one sample of a study of cytomegalovirus exposure and HLA in healthy donors. Produced via immunoSEQ multiplex PCR; TCRdb's table is partial and in-frame only. The table lists over 150,000 clones, less than 85% of them singletons, with over 1.1% in the top ten. Sequencing was carried out using PBMCs. These receptors all come from a man aged 55 to 70 in good health and CMV-seronegative. The CDR3 runs from the conserved cysteine through the conserved F or W. D genes are given only for firm matches. Clone size is stated in some rows and not others, as once, few, many or a class when expanded.

>-|12|TRBV5-1|-|TRBJ2-7
CASSLQGREQYF
TGCGCCAGCAGCTTACAGGGGAGGGAGCAGTACTTC
>TRBD2|16|TRBV7-9|-|TRBJ2-3
CARGSGSGPSTDTQYF
TGTGCCCGCGGTAGCGGGAGTGGGCCCAGCACAGATACGCAGTATTTT
>-|13|TRBV7-2|-|TRBJ2-7
CASSSYRSSEQYF
TGTGCCAGCAGCTCTTATCGGAGTTCAGAGCAGTACTTC
>TRBD1|15|TRBV28|-|TRBJ1-2
CASSPTGPPTYGYTF
TGTGCCAGCAGTCCGACAGGGCCGCCTACTTATGGCTACACCTTC
>TRBD1|14|TRBV6-1|-|TRBJ1-1
CASSEERDRAVAFF
TGTGCCAGCAGTGAAGAGAGGGACAGGGCGGTAGCTTTCTTT
>-|15|TRBV5-6|few|TRBJ1-6
CASSDGLGSHRTLHF
TGTGCCAGCAGCGACGGCCTGGGCAGCCACAGAACCCTCCACTTT
>TRBD2|18|TRBV18|-|TRBJ2-3
CASSPLTSGGSSTDTQYF
TGTGCCAGCTCACCACTAACTAGCGGGGGATCTAGCACAGATACGCAGTATTTT
>TRBD1|15|TRBV5-1|-|TRBJ1-5
CASSLGQGDYQPQHF
TGCGCCAGCAGCTTGGGACAGGGGGACTATCAGCCCCAGCATTTT
>-|16|TRBV7-8|-|TRBJ2-7
CASSLGGTEISYEQYF
TGTGCCAGCAGCTTAGGCGGGACAGAGATCTCCTACGAGCAGTACTTC
>TRBD1|16|TRBV6-5|-|TRBJ1-3
CASSSAGTGGGNTIYF
TGTGCCAGCAGTTCGGCCGGGACAGGGGGGGGAAACACCATATATTTT
>-|17|TRBV27|few|TRBJ1-4
CASSYTLAGHDWEKLFF
TGTGCCAGCAGTTACACCTTGGCTGGCCACGATTGGGAAAAACTGTTTTTT
>TRBD2|17|TRBV6-1|few|TRBJ2-3
CASSAQKGLAGSDTQYF
TGTGCCAGCAGTGCCCAAAAGGGACTAGCGGGGTCAGATACGCAGTATTTT
>-|15|TRBV28|-|TRBJ2-2
CASSSMGAGTGELFF
TGTGCCAGCAGTTCTATGGGGGCGGGCACCGGGGAGCTGTTTTTT
>TRBD2|18|TRBV7-2|once|TRBJ2-5
CASSQQLQSGLRTSDQYF
TGTGCCAGCAGCCAACAGCTTCAATCGGGACTAAGGACCTCGGACCAGTACTTC
>TRBD1|15|TRBV4-2|-|TRBJ1-2
CASSRPQGAGQGYTF
TGTGCCAGCAGCCGACCCCAGGGGGCTGGTCAAGGCTACACCTTC